This record covers a single T cell receptor beta chain. This clonotype was found a few times. The antigen this receptor binds is unknown. No much larger clonotype is one base removed from it; base qualities were not supplied. The sample comes from a study of T-cell memory formation after mild COVID-19 (TCRdb year 2021). Context from the whole study: Most TCR sequence clusters were specific to one of the two donors. Longitudinal TCRalpha and TCRbeta repertoire sequencing tracked T-cell clones expanding and contracting after mild COVID-19 in a couple of donors. The cohort was made up of two young adult volunteers, one female and one male, who were previously healthy.

From the germline V gene, CDR1 is SGHAT and CDR2 is FQNNGV. For this chain, trimming is 4 bases at the V end and 5 bases at the J end, and the number of junction bases without a gene match is 8. The CDR3 has 18 amino acids, counting the end cysteine and phenylalanine. The read is trimmed to its CDR3 DNA, 54 bases read in frame from base 1. Findings and caveats that apply to the study as a whole: Clones that contracted from day 15 to 85 showed balanced CD4/CD8 phenotypes, whereas a second wave of clones that expanded from day 15 to 37 leaned towards CD4+. SARS-CoV-2 specificity of the second-wave clones peaking on day 37 was not confirmed. The study included only a couple of mild cases, and larger cohorts that include severe cases with pre-infection samples were judged to be necessary. Contracting CD4+ clones were located mainly in the CM and EM memory subsets, whereas CD8+ clones were found to be enriched in EMRA. Some responding clones were detected in pre-infection memory, suggesting pre-existing cross-reactive memory T cells joined the SARS-CoV-2 response.

PBMCs were isolated by Ficoll-Paque density gradient centrifugation. Sequencing was carried out with an Illumina NovaSeq 6000. cDNA libraries for TCRalpha and TCRbeta were prepared by 5'RACE using constant-segment primers, with sample barcodes and unique molecular identifiers added. RNA was extracted from every sample with Trizol reagent. Libraries were amplified in two PCR steps, with a second sample barcode and Illumina TruSeq adapters added in the second step. Libraries were sequenced on an Illumina NovaSeq with 2 x 150 bp paired-end reads. As for how the authors treated the data: The reads were demultiplexed and collapsed into UMI-guided consensus sequences using migec v1.2.7. With mixcr v2.1.11, UMI consensuses were aligned to TRA and TRB V and J templates and assembled into clonotypes. A clonotype was counted as expanded or contracted only if both edgeR and NoisET called the change significant, with noise models trained on biological replicates. For edgeR calls, the thresholds were a false discovery rate-adjusted p below 0.01 and a log2 fold-change of 1. As an exploratory analysis of dynamics, PCA with hierarchical clustering was applied to max-normalized trajectories of the 1000 most abundant clonotypes. Separately sequenced CD4+ and CD8+ repertoires were used to assign a CD4 or CD8 phenotype to each responding clone. The public reads were reanalyzed by TCRdb: fastp trimming at Q25, MiXCR alignment, in-frame beta chains only. Rows with a matching CDR3 protein are joined into one entry that keeps the most common DNA and genes. TCRdb's processing, not the authors' own work, is the source of the V and J calls. For this sample there are 500,000 to 600,000 distinct CDR3 sequences; 18% appear just once. The ten largest make up approximately 12% of the sample.

This TCR derives from an adult woman who had mild COVID-19 (a few samples of this study predate the infection). The sample titles of this study are shuffled in the database, so cell type and time point are left out; the donor was told from shared clones. Recombination linked TRBV11-2 to TRBJ2-2, and 15 junction bases match TRBD2. The specimen was PBMCs or a T cell subset sorted from them (not recorded which). The nucleotides read TGTGCCAGCAGCTCTTTAGGACTAGCGGGAGGGCGTACCGGGGAGCTGTTTTTT. Its amino acids are CASSSLGLAGGRTGELFF. The full variable domain, with segments outside the CDR3 supplied by the reference TRBV11-2 and TRBJ2-2 proteins, appears as EAGVAQSPRYKIIEKRQSVAFWCNPISGHATLYWYQQILGQGPKLLIQFQNNGVVDDSQLPKDRFSAERLKGVDSTLKIQPAKLEDSAVYLCASSSLGLAGGRTGELFFGEGSRLTVL.